What follows describes a single TCR beta chain. This entry is derived from a study of shared clonotypes between healthy human individuals. Study background: A couple of female and a few male donors aged 18 to 49 were enrolled.

Trimming took 0 bases from V and 5 from J; bases not matched to a gene: 15. CDR1 is KGHSH and CDR2 is LQKENI in the germline V gene. CDR3 length: 18 residues. Investigators divided CD4+ cells into CD45RA+ naive and CD45RA-negative memory subsets. It was across several immunoSEQ plates that each subset's genomic DNA was evenly split. Sequencing was performed with immunoSEQ multiplex PCR; in TCRdb, only in-frame clones are kept and a portion is missing. The top ten hold about 0.42% of the sample, which has 1.5 million to 1.9 million clones, 95% to 99% seen once. This TCR came from a man aged 30-40 years in good health. Sequences were obtained from naive CD4+ T cells sorted from blood. Noted subset: CD45RA+ positively selected. This sequence joins TRBV18 and TRBJ2-5, with 7 bases identical to TRBD2. The CDR3 DNA reads as TGTGCCAGCTCACCACCCGGATCTCCCGGACTAGGCGGGGAGACCCAGTACTTC. Translation: CASSPPGSPGLGGETQYF.